This T cell receptor (beta chain) derives from a study of blood T cell repertoires in COVID-19 (dated by TCRdb to about 2020). Study-level background: Samples from collaborators originated in the United States, Italy and Spain and spanned both the acute and convalescent phases of COVID-19. Where available, HLA class I and class II types were obtained from metadata supplied by the sample provider rather than from assay-based typing. Subjects who had been exposed to COVID-19, were actively infected with it, or had recovered from it provided the deeply sampled blood TCRbeta repertoires that made up the dataset. Nearly every sample came with metadata listing a de-identified subject ID, COVID-19 status, age in years and sex. The repertoires were made available in a free public database intended to serve as a resource for research on the immune response to SARS-CoV-2. The material from the prospective study consisted of cDNA or gDNA derived from T cells, B-cell-depleted T cells, or PBMCs. The samples were drawn from two sources: the first 160 participants of the ongoing ImmuneRACE study, and about 1,300 subjects contributed by 6 global collaborators. Study-wide findings and limitations: The quantity of clinical and demographic metadata differed by source and by participant and was supplied without curation.

TCRbeta CDR3 regions were amplified from genomic DNA using the immunoSEQ Assay, a bias-controlled multiplex PCR. Per the source publication's procedure: Within the assay, amplification of reference gene primers was used to estimate how many nucleated cells each sample contained. Sequence reads were collapsed and filtered to measure the absolute abundance of every unique TCRbeta CDR3 rearrangement. For each sample, productive Simpson clonality was calculated by taking the square root of Simpson's diversity index across productive rearrangements. The table comes from immuneACCESS by way of TCRdb, which keeps in-frame sequences with V and J called. Part of the clones is missing from these tables; in studies checked, under half for an unresolved V gene and the rest for unknown reasons. The V and J calls and clone size come from that table; D and trimming were worked out from the DNA. This sample gives roughly 150,000 clones in total; roughly 88% of them show up just once. The leading ten clones occupy roughly 5% of the sample.

At the junction V is shortened by 0 bases and J by 13 bases; bases outside the gene matches: 8. Reading the germline V gene gives CDR1 SGHDN and CDR2 FVKESK. From its cysteine to its phenylalanine, the CDR3 spans 13 amino acids. The only DNA kept is the CDR3, 39 bases in frame from the first base. With respect to this clone: There is no known antigen for this receptor. Per-nucleotide qualities are absent, and no much larger clonotype sits a single base away.

Enrolling through a virtual design, the prospective study's participants ranged in age from roughly 18 to 95 years and lived across roughly 24 United States geographic areas. In the prospective study, cohorts were assigned on the basis of participant-reported clinical history obtained from a screening survey and a study questionnaire. Exposed participants had been in contact, within 2 weeks of entering the study, with a person who had a PCR-confirmed or clinician-diagnosed case of COVID-19. In the prospective study, whole blood, serum and a nasopharyngeal or oropharyngeal swab were collected from each participant by mobile phlebotomists. Participants in the prospective study had the option to provide additional blood draws and questionnaires over a roughly 2-month period. Before DNA extraction, blood samples from the prospective study were shipped at room temperature or frozen.

The rearrangement joined TRBV14 to TRBJ1-2, with 7 bases in between that match TRBD1. The sample taken for sequencing was PBMCs or T cells enriched from blood (not recorded which). The sequence came from a man aged 65 to 79 who had been exposed to COVID-19. The sequenced DNA: TGTGCCAGCAGCCAAGATTTACAGGGGTTGAGCACCTTC. This sequence encodes CASSQDLQGLSTF.